In its sample, the clone carrying this T cell receptor (beta chain) was seen a few times. Its antigen is as yet unknown. With each sample, at least 5 micrograms of total RNA were extracted. Trimming removed 2 bases from V and 3 bases from J, with 7 bases in between. The CDR3 has 13 amino acids. Germline values: CDR1 MNHEY, CDR2 SVGEGT. Primed by a sample-barcoded 5' primer and a J-beta primer mix, a second PCR proceeded for about 6 to 12 cycles. TCRdb reprocessed the 5' RACE reads with MiXCR, giving one entry per CDR3 protein. The profile shows 1.4 million or so distinct CDR3 sequences, 40% to 45% of them singletons. The source of the sample is a study of blood T cells in healthy people across ages. Overall study results and limits: Getting older went along with TCR beta diversity per million T cells dropping roughly linearly.

The chain has TRBV6-2 or TRBV6-3 and TRBJ1-2, with D hard to call. This receptor was identified in a woman between 18 and 29 years old in good health. The specimen sequenced was blood. DNA of the CDR3: TGTGCCAGCAGTTACGATGGGTACTATGGCTACACCTTC. As protein: CASSYDGYYGYTF.